This TCR beta chain was identified during a study of long-term antiretroviral therapy in people with HIV. A v3.0 immunoSEQ assay was performed at survey level. TCRdb's copy holds only in-frame clones and misses some; the assay was immunoSEQ multiplex PCR. Here the sample spans 20,000 to 25,000 clones, 70% to 90% being singletons. This CDR3 spans 13 amino acids. V was trimmed by 1 base and J by 4 bases, leaving 8 bases between them. In germline, CDR1 is SGHRS, CDR2 YFSETQ. This clone was picked up a small number of times. Sequences were derived from unsorted PBMCs, sampled 1.3 years after starting antiretroviral therapy. The receptor was derived from a man in his 60s with HIV. The chain has TRBV5-1 and TRBJ1-2, with D possibly matching TRBD1 (5 bases). CDR3 loop: CASSLQGSYGYTF. CDR3 sequence (DNA): TGCGCCAGCAGCTTGCAGGGTAGCTATGGCTACACCTTC.